Listed here are 3 T cell receptor beta chains from one sample, sequenced in a study of T cells in localized non-small cell lung cancer. Libraries were prepared by immunoSEQ multiplex PCR; TCRdb keeps only in-frame clonotypes and omits some of them. The sample lists about 78,000 clones; approximately 84% were seen once. The specimen comprised peripheral blood, sampled before any cancer treatment. Receptors originate from a man aged 40 to 75 with stage I lung adenocarcinoma.

This clone has a single count. The rearrangement links TRBV6-6 to TRBJ2-3; D tentatively fits TRBD1 or TRBD2 (6 bases each). Trimming cost V 4 bases and J 0 bases, with 11 bases left between them. Germline assignment: CDR1 MNHNY and CDR2 SVGAGI (reference sequence). This CDR3 is built from 15 residues. The CDR3 reads CASSLGGLSTDTQYF. The CDR3 bases are TGTGCCAGCAGTTTAGGGGGGTTGAGCACAGATACGCAGTATTTT.

The chain couples TRBV28 to TRBJ1-4; D gene unclear. The length of the CDR3 is 13 residues. Trimming pared 7 bases from V and 4 bases from J, leaving 10 bases between. The germline CDR1 and CDR2 sequences are MDHEN and SYDVKM. Here the CDR3 reads CASTGDYNEKLFF. CDR3 DNA sequence: TGTGCCAGCACTGGGGATTATAATGAAAAACTGTTTTTT. The full variable domain, rest sourced from reference TRBV28 and TRBJ1-4, is DVKVTQSSRYLVKRTGEKVFLECVQDMDHENMFWYRQDPGLGLRLIYFSYDVKMKEKGDIPEGYSVSREKKERFSLILESASTNQTSMYLCASTGDYNEKLFFGSGTQLSVL.

The chain has TRBV7-9 and TRBJ2-1; D is ambiguous. CDR1 and CDR2 (germline): SEHNR, FQNEAQ (reference sequence). Trimming shortened V by 0 bases and J by 8 bases, and 17 bases separated the two germline ends. This CDR3 contains 16 residues. CDR3: CASSLAGGQRTDEQFF. CDR3 nucleotide sequence: TGTGCCAGCAGCTTAGCGGGTGGGCAGAGGACGGATGAGCAGTTCTTC.